This T cell receptor (beta chain) was profiled in a study of shared clonotypes between healthy human individuals. Assay: immunoSEQ multiplex PCR; the TCRdb copy retains only in-frame clones and omits some. The repertoire holds a few million clones, approximately 90% seen once, with 0.14% in the top ten. V was clipped by 6 bases and J by 3 bases; unmatched bases: 6. CDR3 size: 14 residues. From germline, CDR1 is MNHEY and CDR2 SVGAGI. The source of this sequence is a man aged 18 to 35 in good health. The J gene is TRBJ2-3, the V gene TRBV6-5; 7 nucleotides line up with TRBD2. The sequencing input was naive CD4+ T cells sorted from blood. Described subset: CD45RA+ positively selected. The CDR3 here is CASSPGLKTDTQYF. In DNA form, the CDR3 reads TGTGCCAGCAGCCCGGGACTAAAGACAGATACGCAGTATTTT.